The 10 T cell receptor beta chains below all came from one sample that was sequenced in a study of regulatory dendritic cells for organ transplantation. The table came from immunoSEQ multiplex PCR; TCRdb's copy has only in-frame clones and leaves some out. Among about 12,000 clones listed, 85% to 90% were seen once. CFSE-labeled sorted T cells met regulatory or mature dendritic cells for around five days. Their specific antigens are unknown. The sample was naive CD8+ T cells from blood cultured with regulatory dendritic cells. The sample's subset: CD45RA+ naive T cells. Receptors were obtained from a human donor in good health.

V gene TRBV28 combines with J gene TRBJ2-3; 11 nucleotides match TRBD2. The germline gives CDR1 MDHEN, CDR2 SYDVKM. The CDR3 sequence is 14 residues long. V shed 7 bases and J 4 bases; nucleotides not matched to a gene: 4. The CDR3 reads CASTLAGGPDTQYF. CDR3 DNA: TGTGCCAGCACCTTAGCGGGAGGGCCAGATACGCAGTATTTT.

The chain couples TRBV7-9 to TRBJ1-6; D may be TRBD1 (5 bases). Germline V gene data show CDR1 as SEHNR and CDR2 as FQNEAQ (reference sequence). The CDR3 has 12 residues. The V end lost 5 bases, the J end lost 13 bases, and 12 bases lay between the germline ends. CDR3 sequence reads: CASSAGESPLHF. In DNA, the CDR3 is TGTGCCAGCAGCGCGGGGGAATCGCCCCTCCACTTT.

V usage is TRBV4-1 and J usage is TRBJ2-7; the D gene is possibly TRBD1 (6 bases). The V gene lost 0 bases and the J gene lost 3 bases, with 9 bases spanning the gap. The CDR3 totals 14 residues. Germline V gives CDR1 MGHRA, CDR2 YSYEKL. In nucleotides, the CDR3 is TGCGCCAGCAGCCAAGAGGGCAGGGGCTACGAGCAGTACTTC. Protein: CASSQEGRGYEQYF.

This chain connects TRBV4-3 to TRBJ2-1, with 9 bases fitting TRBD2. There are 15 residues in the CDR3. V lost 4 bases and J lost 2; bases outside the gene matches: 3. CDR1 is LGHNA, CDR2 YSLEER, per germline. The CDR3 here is CASSLSGGPYNEQFF. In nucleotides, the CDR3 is TGCGCCAGCAGCCTGAGCGGGGGGCCCTACAATGAGCAGTTCTTC.

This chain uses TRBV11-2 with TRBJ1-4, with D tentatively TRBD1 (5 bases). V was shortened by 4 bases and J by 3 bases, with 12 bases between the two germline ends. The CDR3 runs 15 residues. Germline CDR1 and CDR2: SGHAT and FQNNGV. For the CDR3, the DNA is TGTGCCAGCAGCTGGGGGACGGCCCCTAATGAAAAACTGTTTTTT. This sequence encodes CASSWGTAPNEKLFF.

The CDR3 DNA reads TGTGCCAGCTCACCACCTCGGACAGGATATGGACTAGCGGGGGGCCCTGTCGATGAGCAGTTCTTC. Translation: CASSPPRTGYGLAGGPVDEQFF. The rearrangement links TRBV18 to TRBJ2-1; 14 bases map to TRBD2. V lost 0 bases, J lost 8 bases, and 21 bases stayed unmatched. Germline V gene sequence: CDR1 KGHSH, CDR2 LQKENI. The CDR3 contains 22 residues.

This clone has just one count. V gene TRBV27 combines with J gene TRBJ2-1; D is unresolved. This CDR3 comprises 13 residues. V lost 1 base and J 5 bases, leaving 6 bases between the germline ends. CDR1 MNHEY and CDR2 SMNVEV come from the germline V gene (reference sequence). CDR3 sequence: CASSLYVDNEQFF. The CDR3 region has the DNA TGTGCCAGCAGTTTATACGTAGACAATGAGCAGTTCTTC.

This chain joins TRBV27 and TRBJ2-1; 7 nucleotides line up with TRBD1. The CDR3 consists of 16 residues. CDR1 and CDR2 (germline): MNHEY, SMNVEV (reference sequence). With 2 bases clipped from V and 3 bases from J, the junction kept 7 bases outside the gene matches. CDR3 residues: CASSLLRTGFYNEQFF. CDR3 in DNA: TGTGCCAGCAGTTTACTTCGGACAGGCTTCTACAATGAGCAGTTCTTC.

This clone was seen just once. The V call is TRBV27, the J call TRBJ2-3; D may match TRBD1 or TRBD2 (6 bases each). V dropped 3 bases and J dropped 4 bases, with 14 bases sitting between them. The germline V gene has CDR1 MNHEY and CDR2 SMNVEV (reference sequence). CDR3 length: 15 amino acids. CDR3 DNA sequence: TGTGCCAGCAGTTTTCGAGGGGGGAGAGCAGATACGCAGTATTTT. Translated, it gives CASSFRGGRADTQYF.

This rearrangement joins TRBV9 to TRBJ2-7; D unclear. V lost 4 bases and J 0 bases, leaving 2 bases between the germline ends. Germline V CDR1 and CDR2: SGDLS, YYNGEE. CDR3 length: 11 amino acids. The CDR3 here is CASSSSYEQYF. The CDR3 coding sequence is TGTGCCAGCAGCTCCTCCTACGAGCAGTACTTC.